This TCR beta chain derives from a study of blood T cell repertoires in COVID-19. Background on the study: Italy, Spain and the United States were the sources of the convalescent and acute COVID-19 samples. T cells, B-cell-depleted T cells, or PBMCs provided the cDNA or gDNA that served as material.

V lost 0 bases and J lost 3, with 26 bases in between. The CDR3 loop spans 20 amino acids. As handled by the study authors: Reference gene primer amplification gave estimated nucleated cell counts. The method was immunoSEQ multiplex PCR; TCRdb's version includes in-frame clones alone and lacks a portion of them. The D gene and trimming were derived from the DNA, and the V and J assignments and clone size from that table. The sample records about 190,000 clones, roughly 82% being singletons. Sequences were obtained from peripheral blood. The receptor was derived from a woman younger than 45 with acute or convalescent COVID-19. The chain employs TRBV5-3 and TRBJ2-3, with a weak D call TRBD2 (7 bases). TRBV5-3 is noted as an ORF with a role that remains uncertain. CDR3 residues: CARSLGVRAGAVGGTDTQYF. In DNA form, the CDR3 reads TGTGCCAGAAGCTTGGGGGTTCGGGCGGGGGCAGTTGGAGGGACAGATACGCAGTATTTT.